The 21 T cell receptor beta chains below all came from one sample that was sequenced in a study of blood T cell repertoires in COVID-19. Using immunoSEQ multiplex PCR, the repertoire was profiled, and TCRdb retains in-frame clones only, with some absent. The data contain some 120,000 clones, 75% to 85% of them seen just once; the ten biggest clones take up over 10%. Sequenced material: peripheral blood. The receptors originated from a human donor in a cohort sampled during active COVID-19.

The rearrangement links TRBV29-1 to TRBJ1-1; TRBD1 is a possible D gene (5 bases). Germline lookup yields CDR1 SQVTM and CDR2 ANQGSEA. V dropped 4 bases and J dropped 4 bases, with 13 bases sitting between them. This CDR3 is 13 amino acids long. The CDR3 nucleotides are TGCAGCGTTGGGGCCTTTAGGGGCACTGAAGCTTTCTTT. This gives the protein CSVGAFRGTEAFF.

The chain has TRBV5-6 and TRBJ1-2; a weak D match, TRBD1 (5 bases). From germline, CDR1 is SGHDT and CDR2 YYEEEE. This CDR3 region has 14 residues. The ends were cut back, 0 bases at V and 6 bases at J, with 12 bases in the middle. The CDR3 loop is CASSLGWQGNGYTF. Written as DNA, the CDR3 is TGTGCCAGCAGCTTGGGGTGGCAGGGAAATGGCTACACCTTC.

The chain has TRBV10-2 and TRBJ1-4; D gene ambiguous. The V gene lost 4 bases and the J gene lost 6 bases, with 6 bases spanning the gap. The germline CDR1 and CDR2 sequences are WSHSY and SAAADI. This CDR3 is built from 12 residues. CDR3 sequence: CASSVGDEKLFF. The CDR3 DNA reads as TGCGCCAGCAGTGTCGGGGATGAAAAACTGTTTTTT.

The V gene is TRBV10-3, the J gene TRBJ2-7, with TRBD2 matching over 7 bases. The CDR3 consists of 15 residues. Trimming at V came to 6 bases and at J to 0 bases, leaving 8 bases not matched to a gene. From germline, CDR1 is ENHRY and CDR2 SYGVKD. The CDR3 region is CAIRGGYPSSYEQYF. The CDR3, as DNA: TGTGCCATCAGGGGAGGGTACCCTAGCTCCTACGAGCAGTACTTC.

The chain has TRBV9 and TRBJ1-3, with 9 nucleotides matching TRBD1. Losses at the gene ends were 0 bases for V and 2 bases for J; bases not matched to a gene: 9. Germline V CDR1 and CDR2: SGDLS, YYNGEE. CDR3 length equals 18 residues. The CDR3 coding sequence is TGTGCCAGCAGCGTAGTCGGGGACAGGGAAAAGGCTGGAAACACCATATATTTT. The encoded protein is CASSVVGDREKAGNTIYF.

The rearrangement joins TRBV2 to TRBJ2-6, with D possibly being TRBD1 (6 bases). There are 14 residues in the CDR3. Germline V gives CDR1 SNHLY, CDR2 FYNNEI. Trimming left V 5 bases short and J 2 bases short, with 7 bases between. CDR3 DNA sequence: TGTGCCAGCAGTCAGGGGCCTGGGGCCAACGTCCTGACTTTC. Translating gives CASSQGPGANVLTF.

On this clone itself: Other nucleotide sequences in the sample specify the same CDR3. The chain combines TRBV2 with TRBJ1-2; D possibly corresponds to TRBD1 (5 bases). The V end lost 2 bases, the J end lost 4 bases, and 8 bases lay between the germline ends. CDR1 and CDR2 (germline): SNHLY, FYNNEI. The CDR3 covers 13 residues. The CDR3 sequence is CASSEQGSYGYTF. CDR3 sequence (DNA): TGTGCCAGCAGTGAACAGGGTAGCTATGGCTACACCTTC.

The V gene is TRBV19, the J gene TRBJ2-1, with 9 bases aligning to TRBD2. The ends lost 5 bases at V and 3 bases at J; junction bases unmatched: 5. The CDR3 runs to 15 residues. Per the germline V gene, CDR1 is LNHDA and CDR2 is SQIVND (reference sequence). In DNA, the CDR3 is TGTGCCAGTAGTCCTGGACTAGCGTACTACAATGAGCAGTTCTTC. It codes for CASSPGLAYYNEQFF.

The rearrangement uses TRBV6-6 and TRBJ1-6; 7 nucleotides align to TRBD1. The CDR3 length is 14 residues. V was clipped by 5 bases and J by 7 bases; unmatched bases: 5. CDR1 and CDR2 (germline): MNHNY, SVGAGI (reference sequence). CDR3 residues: CASSTDRTNSPLHF. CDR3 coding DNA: TGTGCCAGCAGTACGGACAGGACCAATTCACCCCTCCACTTT.

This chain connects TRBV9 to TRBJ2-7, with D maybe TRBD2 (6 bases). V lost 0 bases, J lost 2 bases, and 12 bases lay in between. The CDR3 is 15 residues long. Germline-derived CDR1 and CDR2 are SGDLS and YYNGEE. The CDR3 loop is CASSVATGDTYEQYF. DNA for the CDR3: TGTGCCAGCAGCGTAGCTACGGGGGATACCTACGAGCAGTACTTC.

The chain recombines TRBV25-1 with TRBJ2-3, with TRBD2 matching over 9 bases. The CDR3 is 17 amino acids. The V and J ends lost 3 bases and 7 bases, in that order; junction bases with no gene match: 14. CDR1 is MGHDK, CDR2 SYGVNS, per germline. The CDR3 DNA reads TGTGCCAGCAGTGATGGGTCGGGTGTGCTAGCGGGGTATACGCAGTATTTT. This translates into CASSDGSGVLAGYTQYF.

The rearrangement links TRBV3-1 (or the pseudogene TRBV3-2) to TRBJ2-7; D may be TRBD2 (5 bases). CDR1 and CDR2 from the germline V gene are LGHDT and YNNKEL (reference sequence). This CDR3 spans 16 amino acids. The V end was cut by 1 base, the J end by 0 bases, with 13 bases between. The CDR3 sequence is CASSQVFFGSSYEQYF. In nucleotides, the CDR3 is TGTGCCAGCAGCCAAGTTTTTTTTGGGAGCTCCTACGAGCAGTACTTC.

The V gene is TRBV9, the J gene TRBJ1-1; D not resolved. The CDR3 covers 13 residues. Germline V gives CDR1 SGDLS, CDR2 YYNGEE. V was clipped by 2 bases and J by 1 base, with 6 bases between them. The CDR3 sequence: CASSVGTNTEAFF. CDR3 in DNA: TGTGCCAGCAGCGTGGGCACGAACACTGAAGCTTTCTTT.

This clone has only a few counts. CDR3 in DNA: TGCGCCAGCAGTACCGGGACTAAGGGCACCGGGGAGCTGTTTTTT. Amino acid sequence: CASSTGTKGTGELFF. The chain links TRBV5-1 to TRBJ2-2; 7 bases fit TRBD2. The ends lost 5 bases at V and 4 bases at J; junction bases unmatched: 8. The length of the CDR3 is 15 residues. CDR1 is SGHRS and CDR2 is YFSETQ in the germline V gene. Supplemented by reference TRBV5-1 and TRBJ2-2, the full variable domain reads KAGVTQTPRYLIKTRGQQVTLSCSPISGHRSVSWYQQTPGQGLQFLFEYFSETQRNKGNFPGRFSGRQFSNSRSEMNVSTLELGDSALYLCASSTGTKGTGELFFGEGSRLTVL.

CDR3 DNA sequence: TGCGCCAGCAGCTTCACTAGCGGGGGAGATTTCACAGATACGCAGTATTTT. It specifies CASSFTSGGDFTDTQYF. This rearrangement joins TRBV5-1 to TRBJ2-3, with 11 bases identical to TRBD2. Trimming took 2 bases from V and 2 from J; bases not matched to a gene: 7. The CDR3 sequence is 17 residues long. In germline, CDR1 is SGHRS, CDR2 YFSETQ.

The CDR3 sequence is CASSQEVKGASSGNTIYF. The CDR3 nucleotides are TGCGCCAGCAGCCAAGAGGTGAAAGGGGCAAGCTCTGGAAACACCATATATTTT. This chain joins TRBV4-3 and TRBJ1-3, with D possibly TRBD1 on 5 matching bases. The CDR3 runs 18 residues. V lost 0 bases, J lost 0 bases, and 15 bases lay in between. CDR1 is LGHNA and CDR2 is YSLEER in the germline V gene.

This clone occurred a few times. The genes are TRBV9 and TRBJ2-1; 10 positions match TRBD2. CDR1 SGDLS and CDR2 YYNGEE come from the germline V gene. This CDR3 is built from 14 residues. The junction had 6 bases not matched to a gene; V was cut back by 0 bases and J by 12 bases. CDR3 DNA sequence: TGTGCCAGCAGCGTAGAAAGCGGGGGGGCCGGGCAGTTCTTC. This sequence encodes CASSVESGGAGQFF.

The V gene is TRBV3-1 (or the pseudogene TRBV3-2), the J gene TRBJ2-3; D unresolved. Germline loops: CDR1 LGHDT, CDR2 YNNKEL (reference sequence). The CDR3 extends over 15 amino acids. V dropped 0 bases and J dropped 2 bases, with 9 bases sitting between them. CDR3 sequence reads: CASSQEQLITDTQYF. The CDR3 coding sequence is TGTGCCAGCAGCCAAGAACAGCTAATCACAGATACGCAGTATTTT.

CDR3 loop: CASIRGASGGSFQETQYF. The CDR3 DNA follows: TGTGCCAGCATCCGAGGGGCTAGCGGGGGGTCCTTCCAAGAGACCCAGTACTTC. This chain joins TRBV7-9 and TRBJ2-5, with TRBD2 matching over 11 bases. V trimming: 7 bases; J trimming: 1 base; junction bases outside the gene matches: 14. This CDR3 is built from 18 residues. From germline, CDR1 is SEHNR and CDR2 FQNEAQ (reference sequence).

CDR3 sequence: CASSLGGTLGEKLFF. CDR3 sequence (DNA): TGTGCCAGCAGCTTAGGCGGGACCCTTGGTGAAAAACTGTTTTTT. V is TRBV7-8 and J is TRBJ1-4, with a tentative D call TRBD1 (5 bases). V lost 1 base and J 7 bases, leaving 13 bases between the germline ends. The length of the CDR3 is 15 residues. CDR1 is SGHVS, CDR2 FQNEAQ, per germline.

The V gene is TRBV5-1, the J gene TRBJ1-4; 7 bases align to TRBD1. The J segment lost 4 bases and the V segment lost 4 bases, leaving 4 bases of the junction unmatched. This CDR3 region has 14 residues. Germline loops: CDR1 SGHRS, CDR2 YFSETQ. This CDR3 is CASSPGQFNEKLFF. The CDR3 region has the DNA TGCGCCAGCAGCCCGGGACAGTTTAATGAAAAACTGTTTTTT.